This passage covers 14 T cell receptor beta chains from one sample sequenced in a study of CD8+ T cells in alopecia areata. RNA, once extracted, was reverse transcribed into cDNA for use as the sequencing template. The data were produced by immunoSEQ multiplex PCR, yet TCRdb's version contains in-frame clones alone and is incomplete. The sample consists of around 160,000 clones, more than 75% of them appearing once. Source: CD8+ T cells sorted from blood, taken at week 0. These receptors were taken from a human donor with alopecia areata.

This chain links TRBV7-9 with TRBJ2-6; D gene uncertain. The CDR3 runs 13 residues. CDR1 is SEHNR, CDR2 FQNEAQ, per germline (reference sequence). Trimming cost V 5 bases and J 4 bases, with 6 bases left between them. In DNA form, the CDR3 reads TGTGCCAGCAGCGTCGGAGGGGCCAACGTCCTGACTTTC. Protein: CASSVGGANVLTF.

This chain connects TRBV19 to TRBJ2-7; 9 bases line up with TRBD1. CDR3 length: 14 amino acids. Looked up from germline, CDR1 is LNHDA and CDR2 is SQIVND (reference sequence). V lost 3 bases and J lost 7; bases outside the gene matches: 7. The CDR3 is CASSIGTGQGEQYF. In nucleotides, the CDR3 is TGTGCCAGTAGTATCGGGACAGGGCAAGGGGAGCAGTACTTC.

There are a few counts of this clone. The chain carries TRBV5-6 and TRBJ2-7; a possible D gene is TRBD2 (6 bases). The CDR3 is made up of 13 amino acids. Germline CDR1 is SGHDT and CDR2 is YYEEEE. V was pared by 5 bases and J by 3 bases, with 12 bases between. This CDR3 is CASSSGGGYEQYF. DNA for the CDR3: TGTGCCAGCAGTTCCGGGGGTGGCTACGAGCAGTACTTC.

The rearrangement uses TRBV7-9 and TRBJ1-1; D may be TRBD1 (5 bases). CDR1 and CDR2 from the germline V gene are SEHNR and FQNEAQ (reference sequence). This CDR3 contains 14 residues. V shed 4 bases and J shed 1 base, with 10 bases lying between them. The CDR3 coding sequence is TGTGCCAGCAGCTCGGACATCGGGAACACTGAAGCTTTCTTT. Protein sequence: CASSSDIGNTEAFF.

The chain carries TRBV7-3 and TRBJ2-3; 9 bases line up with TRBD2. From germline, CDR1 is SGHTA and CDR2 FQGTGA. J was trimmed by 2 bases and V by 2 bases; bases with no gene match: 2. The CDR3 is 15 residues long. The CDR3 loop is CASSLAGGDTDTQYF. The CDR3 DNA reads TGTGCCAGCAGCTTAGCGGGAGGGGACACAGATACGCAGTATTTT.

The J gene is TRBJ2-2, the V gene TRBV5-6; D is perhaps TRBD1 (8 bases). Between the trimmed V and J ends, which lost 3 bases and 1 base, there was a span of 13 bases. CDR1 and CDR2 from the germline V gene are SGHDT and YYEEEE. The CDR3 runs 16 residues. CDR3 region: CASSSDREGNTGELFF. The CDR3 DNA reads TGTGCCAGCAGCTCGGACAGGGAGGGGAACACCGGGGAGCTGTTTTTT.

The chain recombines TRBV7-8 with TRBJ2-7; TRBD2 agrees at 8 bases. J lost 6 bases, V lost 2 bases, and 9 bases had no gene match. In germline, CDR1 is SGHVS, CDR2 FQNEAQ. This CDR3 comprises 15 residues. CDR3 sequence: CASSLKPTGGGEQYF. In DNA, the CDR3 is TGTGCCAGCAGCTTAAAGCCCACGGGGGGGGGCGAGCAGTACTTC.

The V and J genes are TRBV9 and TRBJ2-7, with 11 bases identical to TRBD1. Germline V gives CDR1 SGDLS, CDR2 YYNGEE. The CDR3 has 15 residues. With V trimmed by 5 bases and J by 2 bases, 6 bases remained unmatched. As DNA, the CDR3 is TGTGCCAGCAGTGGGACAGGGGGAAGGACCTACGAGCAGTACTTC. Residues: CASSGTGGRTYEQYF.

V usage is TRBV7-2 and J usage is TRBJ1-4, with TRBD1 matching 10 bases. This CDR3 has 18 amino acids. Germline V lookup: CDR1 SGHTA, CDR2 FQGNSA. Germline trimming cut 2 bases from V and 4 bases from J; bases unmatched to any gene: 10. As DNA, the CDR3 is TGTGCCAGCAGCTTATTCCCCCGGGACAGGGGACGTAATGAAAAACTGTTTTTT. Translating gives CASSLFPRDRGRNEKLFF. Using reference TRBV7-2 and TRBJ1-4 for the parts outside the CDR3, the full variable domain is GAGVSQSPSNKVTEKGKDVELRCDPISGHTALYWYRQSLGQGLEFLIYFQGNSAPDKSGLPSDRFSAERTGGSVSTLTIQRTQQEDSAVYLCASSLFPRDRGRNEKLFFGSGTQLSVL.

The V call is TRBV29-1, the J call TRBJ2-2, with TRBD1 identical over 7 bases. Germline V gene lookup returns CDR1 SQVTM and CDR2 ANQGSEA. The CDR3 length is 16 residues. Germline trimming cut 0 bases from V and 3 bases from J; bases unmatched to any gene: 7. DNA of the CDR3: TGCAGCGTTGAAGATTCCGACCAGGGGGACACCGGGGAGCTGTTTTTT. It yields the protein CSVEDSDQGDTGELFF.

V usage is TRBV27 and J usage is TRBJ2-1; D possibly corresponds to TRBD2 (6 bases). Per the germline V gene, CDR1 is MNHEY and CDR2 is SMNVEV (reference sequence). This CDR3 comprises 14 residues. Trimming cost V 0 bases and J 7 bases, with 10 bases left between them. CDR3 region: CASSLSGTQNEQFF. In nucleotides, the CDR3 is TGTGCCAGCAGTTTATCCGGGACTCAGAATGAGCAGTTCTTC.

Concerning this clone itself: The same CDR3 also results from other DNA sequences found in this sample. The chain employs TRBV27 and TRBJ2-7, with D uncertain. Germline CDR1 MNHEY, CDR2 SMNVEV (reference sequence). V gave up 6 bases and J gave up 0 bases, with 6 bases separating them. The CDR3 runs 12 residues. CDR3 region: CASSSSSYEQYF. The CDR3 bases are TGTGCCAGCAGCTCCAGCTCCTACGAGCAGTACTTC.

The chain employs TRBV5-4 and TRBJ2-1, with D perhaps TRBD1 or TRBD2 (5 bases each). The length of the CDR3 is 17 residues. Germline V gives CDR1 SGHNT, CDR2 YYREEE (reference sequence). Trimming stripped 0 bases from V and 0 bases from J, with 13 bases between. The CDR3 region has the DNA TGTGCCAGCAGCTTGGCCTCGGGGCGTCTCTCCTACAATGAGCAGTTCTTC. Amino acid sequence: CASSLASGRLSYNEQFF.

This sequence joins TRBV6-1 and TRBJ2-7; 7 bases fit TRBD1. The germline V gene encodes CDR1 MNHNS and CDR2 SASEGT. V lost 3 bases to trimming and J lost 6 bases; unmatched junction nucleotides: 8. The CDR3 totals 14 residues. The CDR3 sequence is CASSEGTAAFEQYF. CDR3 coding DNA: TGTGCCAGCAGTGAGGGGACAGCTGCCTTCGAGCAGTACTTC.